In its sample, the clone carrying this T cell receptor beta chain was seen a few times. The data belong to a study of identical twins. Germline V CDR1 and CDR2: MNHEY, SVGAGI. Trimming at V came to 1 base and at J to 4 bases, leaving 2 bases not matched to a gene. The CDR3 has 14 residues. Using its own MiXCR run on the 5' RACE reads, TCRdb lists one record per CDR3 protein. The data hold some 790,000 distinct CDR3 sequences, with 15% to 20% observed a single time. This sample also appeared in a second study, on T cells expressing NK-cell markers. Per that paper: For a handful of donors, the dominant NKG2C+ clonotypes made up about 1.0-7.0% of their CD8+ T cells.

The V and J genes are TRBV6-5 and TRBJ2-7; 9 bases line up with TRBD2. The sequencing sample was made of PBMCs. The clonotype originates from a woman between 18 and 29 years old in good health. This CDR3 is CASSYFSGSYEQYF. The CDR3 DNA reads TGTGCCAGCAGTTACTTTAGCGGGAGTTACGAGCAGTACTTC.